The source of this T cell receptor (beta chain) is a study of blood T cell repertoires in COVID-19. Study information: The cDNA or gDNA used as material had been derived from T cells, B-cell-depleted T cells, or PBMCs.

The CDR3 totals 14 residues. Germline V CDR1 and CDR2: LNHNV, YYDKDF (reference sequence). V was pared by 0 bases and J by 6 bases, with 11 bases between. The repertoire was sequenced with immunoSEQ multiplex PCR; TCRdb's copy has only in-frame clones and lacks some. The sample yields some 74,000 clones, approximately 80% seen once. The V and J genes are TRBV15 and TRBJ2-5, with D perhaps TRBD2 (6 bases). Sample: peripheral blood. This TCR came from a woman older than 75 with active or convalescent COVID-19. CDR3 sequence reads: CATSREEGMKTQYF. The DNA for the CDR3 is TGTGCCACCAGCAGAGAGGAGGGGATGAAGACCCAGTACTTC.